This record covers a single T cell receptor (beta chain). The antigen is not known. The germline gives CDR1 GTSNPN, CDR2 SVGIG (reference sequence). Unmatched junction bases numbered 7, after V lost 8 bases and J lost 6 bases. CDR3 size: 13 residues. Individuals having autoimmune disease history or systemic immunosuppression were not enrolled. This sample is drawn from a study of OX40 agonist ivuxolimab in advanced cancers. Study observations and caveats: The study observed clonal expansion of CD4+ and CD8+ blood T cells by week 6 at 0.1 to 3.0 mg/kg.

The method was immunoSEQ multiplex PCR; TCRdb's version includes in-frame clones alone and lacks a portion of them. Of 61,000 or so clones listed, 85% to 90% are singletons. The chain combines TRBV30 with TRBJ1-6; 7 bases are a match to TRBD1. This TCR derives from an adult with an advanced solid tumor such as melanoma, head and neck, liver or kidney cancer. This specimen was CD4+ or CD8+ T cells sorted from blood, taken in a trial of the OX40 agonist ivuxolimab. CDR3 nucleotides: TGTGCCCGATCGGGACAGTTTAATTCACCCCTCCACTTT. As protein: CARSGQFNSPLHF.